This TCR beta chain came from a study of OX40 agonist ivuxolimab in advanced cancers. Across the study: Patients' therapy was ivuxolimab, an antibody that acts as an agonist of OX40 (CD134). Study-level findings and limits: CD8+ T cells were the subset that, on average, had more expanded clones than CD4+.

The sampling schedule covered blood at baseline, cycle 4 day 1, and cycle 7 day 1. Worth noting for this clone: What it binds is unknown.

Profiled with immunoSEQ multiplex PCR; TCRdb holds only in-frame clones, not every one. The sample includes more than 35,000 clones, 78% of them seen just once. Germline V gene sequence: CDR1 MDHEN, CDR2 SYDVKM. V dropped 6 bases and J dropped 5 bases, with 11 bases sitting between them. This CDR3 is built from 12 residues. This specimen was CD4+ or CD8+ T cells sorted from blood, taken in a trial of the OX40 agonist ivuxolimab. The source of this sequence is an adult with an advanced solid tumor such as melanoma, head and neck, liver or kidney cancer. The V call is TRBV28, the J call TRBJ2-7; a possible D gene is TRBD2 (6 bases). The CDR3 spells CASSQRRDEQYF. DNA for the CDR3: TGTGCCAGCAGCCAAAGGAGGGACGAGCAGTACTTC.